This entry features one T cell receptor beta chain sequence. Its antigen is not known. The entry originates in a study of cytomegalovirus exposure and HLA in healthy donors. Findings of the study overall: The Asian-associated ancestry cluster reportedly had fewer N-insertions than the 666-donor mean in a later analysis. The authors enumerated some 160 TCR beta chains as linked to cytomegalovirus. Later on, a genetic analysis was performed. It linked a missense variant in DCLRE1C with V- and J-gene trimming of TCR beta.

The PCR employed 60 Vbeta primers together with 13 Jbeta primers. Repertoires were generated with immunoSEQ multiplex PCR, while TCRdb's copy carries only in-frame clones and drops some. The sample has some 190,000 clones; approximately 86% are singletons. Trimming left V 1 base short and J 8 bases short, with 12 bases between. The CDR3 has 13 residues. Germline values: CDR1 SGHTS, CDR2 YDEGEE. This chain links TRBV5-8 with TRBJ1-1; weak D call: TRBD1 (5 bases). Sequenced input: PBMCs. This TCR came from a woman under 30 in good health and CMV-seronegative. CDR3 nucleotide sequence: TGTGCCAGCAGCTTGCAGGGCGGACGGGAAGCTTTCTTT. Protein product: CASSLQGGREAFF.